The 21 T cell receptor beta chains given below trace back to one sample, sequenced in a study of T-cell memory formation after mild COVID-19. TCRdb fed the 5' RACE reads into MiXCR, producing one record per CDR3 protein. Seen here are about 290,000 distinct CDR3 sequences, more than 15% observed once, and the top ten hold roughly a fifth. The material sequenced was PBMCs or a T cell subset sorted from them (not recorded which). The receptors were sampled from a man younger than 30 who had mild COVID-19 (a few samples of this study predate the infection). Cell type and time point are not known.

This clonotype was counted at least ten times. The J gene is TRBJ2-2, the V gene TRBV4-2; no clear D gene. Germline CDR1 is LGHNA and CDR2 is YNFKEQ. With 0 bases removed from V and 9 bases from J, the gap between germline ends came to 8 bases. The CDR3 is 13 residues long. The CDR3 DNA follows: TGTGCCAGCAGCCAAGAACTAAACTGGGAGCTGTTTTTT. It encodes CASSQELNWELFF.

For the CDR3, the DNA is TGTGCCAGCAGCCCGGGGGACAGGGGAGTCGAGCAGTACTTC. Translating gives CASSPGDRGVEQYF. V is TRBV7-9 and J is TRBJ2-7; 10 nucleotides line up with TRBD1. The length of the CDR3 is 14 residues. Germline V gene lookup returns CDR1 SEHNR and CDR2 FQNEAQ (reference sequence). Trimming removed 5 bases from V and 6 bases from J; junction bases left unmatched: 7. The whole variable domain, filled in from reference TRBV7-9 and TRBJ2-7, reads DTGVSQNPRHKITKRGQNVTFRCDPISEHNRLYWYRQTLGQGPEFLTYFQNEAQLEKSRLLSDRFSAERPKGSFSTLEIQRTEQGDSAMYLCASSPGDRGVEQYFGPGTRLTVT.

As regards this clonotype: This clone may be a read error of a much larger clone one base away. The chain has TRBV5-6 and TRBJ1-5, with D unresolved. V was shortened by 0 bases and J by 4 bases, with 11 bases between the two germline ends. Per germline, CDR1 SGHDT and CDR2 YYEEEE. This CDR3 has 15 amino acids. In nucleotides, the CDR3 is TGTGCCAGCAGCTTGGGGCCGTGGGTTAATCAGCCCCAGCATTTT. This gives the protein CASSLGPWVNQPQHF.

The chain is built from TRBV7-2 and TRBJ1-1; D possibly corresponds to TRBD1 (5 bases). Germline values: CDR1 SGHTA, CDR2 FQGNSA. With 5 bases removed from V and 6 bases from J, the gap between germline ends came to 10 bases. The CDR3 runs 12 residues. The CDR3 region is CASSPSGSEAFF. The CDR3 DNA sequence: TGTGCCAGCAGCCCCTCAGGGTCTGAAGCTTTCTTT. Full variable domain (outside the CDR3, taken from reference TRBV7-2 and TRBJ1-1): GAGVSQSPSNKVTEKGKDVELRCDPISGHTALYWYRQSLGQGLEFLIYFQGNSAPDKSGLPSDRFSAERTGGSVSTLTIQRTQQEDSAVYLCASSPSGSEAFFGQGTRLTVV.

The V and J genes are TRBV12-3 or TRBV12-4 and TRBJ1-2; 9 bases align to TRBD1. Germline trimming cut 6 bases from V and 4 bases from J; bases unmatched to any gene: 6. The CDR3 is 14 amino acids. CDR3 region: CASSRTGAPYGYTF. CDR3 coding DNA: TGTGCCAGCAGCCGGACAGGGGCCCCCTATGGCTACACCTTC.

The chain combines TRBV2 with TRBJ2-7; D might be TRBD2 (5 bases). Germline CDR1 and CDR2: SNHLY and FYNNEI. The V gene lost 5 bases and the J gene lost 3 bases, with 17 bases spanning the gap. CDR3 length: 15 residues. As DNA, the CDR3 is TGTGCCAGCAGTCCCTCACTAGTTCCGAGCTACGAGCAGTACTTC. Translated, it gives CASSPSLVPSYEQYF. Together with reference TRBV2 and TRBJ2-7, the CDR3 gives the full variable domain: EPEVTQTPSHQVTQMGQEVILRCVPISNHLYFYWYRQILGQKVEFLVSFYNNEISEKSEIFDDQFSVERPDGSNFTLKIRSTKLEDSAMYFCASSPSLVPSYEQYFGPGTRLTVT.

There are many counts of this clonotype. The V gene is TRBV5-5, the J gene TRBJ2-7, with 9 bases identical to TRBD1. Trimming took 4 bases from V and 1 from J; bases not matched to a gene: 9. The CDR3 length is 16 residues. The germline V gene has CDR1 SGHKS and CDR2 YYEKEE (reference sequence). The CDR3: CASSGKPGQGSYEQYV. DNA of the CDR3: TGTGCCAGCAGCGGAAAACCGGGACAGGGTTCCTACGAGCAGTACGTC.

Written as DNA, the CDR3 is TGTGCCAGCAGTTTTACCCTTGGGGTGAACACTGAAGCTTTCTTT. It translates to CASSFTLGVNTEAFF. The rearrangement links TRBV12-3 or TRBV12-4 to TRBJ1-1; D not resolved. V lost 3 bases and J 0 bases, leaving 11 bases between the germline ends. The CDR3 contains 15 residues.

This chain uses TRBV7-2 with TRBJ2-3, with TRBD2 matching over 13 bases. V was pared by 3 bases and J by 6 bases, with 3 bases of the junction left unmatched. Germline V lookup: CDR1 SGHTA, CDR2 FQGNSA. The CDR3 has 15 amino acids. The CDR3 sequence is CASSFQTSGGDTQYF. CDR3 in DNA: TGTGCCAGCAGCTTCCAGACTAGCGGGGGGGATACGCAGTATTTT.

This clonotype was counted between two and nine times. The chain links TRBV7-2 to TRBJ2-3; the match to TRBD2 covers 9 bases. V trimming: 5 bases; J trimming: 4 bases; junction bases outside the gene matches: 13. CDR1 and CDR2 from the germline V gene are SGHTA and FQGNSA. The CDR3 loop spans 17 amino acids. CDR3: CASSLWRGGLPPDTQYF. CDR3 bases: TGTGCCAGCAGCCTATGGCGGGGGGGACTCCCACCAGATACGCAGTATTTT.

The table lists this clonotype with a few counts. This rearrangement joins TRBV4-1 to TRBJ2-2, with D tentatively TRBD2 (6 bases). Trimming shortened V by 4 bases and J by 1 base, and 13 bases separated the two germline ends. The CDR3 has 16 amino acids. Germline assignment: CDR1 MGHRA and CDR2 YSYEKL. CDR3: CASSLWGGVNTGELFF. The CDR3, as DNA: TGCGCCAGCAGCCTGTGGGGCGGGGTGAACACCGGGGAGCTGTTTTTT.

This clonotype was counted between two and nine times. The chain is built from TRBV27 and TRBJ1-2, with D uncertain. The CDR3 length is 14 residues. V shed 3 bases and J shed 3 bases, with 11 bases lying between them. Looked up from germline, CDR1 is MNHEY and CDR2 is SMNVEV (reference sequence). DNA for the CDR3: TGTGCCAGCAGTTTTATAGGGCCCCACTATGGCTACACCTTC. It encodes CASSFIGPHYGYTF.

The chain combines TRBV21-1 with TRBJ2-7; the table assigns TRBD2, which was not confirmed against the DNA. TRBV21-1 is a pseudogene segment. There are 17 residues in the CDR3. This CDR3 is CASNHLSTSGIPYEQYF. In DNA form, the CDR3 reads TGTGCCAGCAACCACCTTTCGACTAGCGGGATCCCCTACGAGCAGTACTTC.

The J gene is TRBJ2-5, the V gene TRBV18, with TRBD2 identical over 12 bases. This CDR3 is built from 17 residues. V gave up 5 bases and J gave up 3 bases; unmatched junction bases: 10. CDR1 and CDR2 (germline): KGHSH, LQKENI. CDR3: CASSRGTSGSSEETQYF. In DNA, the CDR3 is TGTGCCAGCTCAAGGGGGACTAGCGGGTCCTCAGAAGAGACCCAGTACTTC.

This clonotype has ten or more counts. CDR3 region: CASSLGGGETQYF. Written as DNA, the CDR3 is TGTGCCAGCAGCCTCGGCGGGGGTGAGACCCAGTACTTC. The rearrangement joins TRBV7-9 to TRBJ2-5, with 7 bases matching TRBD2. Losses at the gene ends were 5 bases for V and 5 bases for J; bases not matched to a gene: 5. The CDR3 is 13 residues long. The V gene's germline CDR1 is SEHNR and CDR2 FQNEAQ (reference sequence).

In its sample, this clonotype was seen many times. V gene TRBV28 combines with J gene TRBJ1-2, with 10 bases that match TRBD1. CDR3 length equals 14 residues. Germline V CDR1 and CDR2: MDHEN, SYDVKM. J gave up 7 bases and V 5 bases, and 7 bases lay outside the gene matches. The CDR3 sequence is CASSPRTGGFGYTF. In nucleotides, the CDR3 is TGTGCCAGCAGTCCTCGGACAGGGGGGTTTGGCTACACCTTC.

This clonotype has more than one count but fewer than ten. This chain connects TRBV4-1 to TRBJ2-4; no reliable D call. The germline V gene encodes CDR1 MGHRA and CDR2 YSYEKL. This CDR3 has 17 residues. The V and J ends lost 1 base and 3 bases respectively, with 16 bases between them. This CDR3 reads CASSQGRPFSVKNIQYF. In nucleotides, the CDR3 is TGCGCCAGCAGCCAAGGGCGACCCTTCTCTGTCAAAAACATTCAGTACTTC.

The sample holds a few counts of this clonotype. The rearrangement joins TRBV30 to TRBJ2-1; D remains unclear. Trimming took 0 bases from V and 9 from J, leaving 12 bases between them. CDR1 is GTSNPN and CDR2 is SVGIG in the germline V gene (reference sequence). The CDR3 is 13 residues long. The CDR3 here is CAWSVLWGFEQFF. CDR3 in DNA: TGTGCCTGGAGTGTATTATGGGGATTTGAGCAGTTCTTC.

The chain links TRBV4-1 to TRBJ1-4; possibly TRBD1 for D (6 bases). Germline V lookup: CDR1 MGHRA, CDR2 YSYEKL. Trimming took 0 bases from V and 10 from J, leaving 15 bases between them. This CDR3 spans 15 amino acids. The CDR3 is CASSQDRGARGKLFF. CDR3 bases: TGCGCCAGCAGCCAAGATCGGGGGGCTCGGGGAAAACTGTTTTTT.

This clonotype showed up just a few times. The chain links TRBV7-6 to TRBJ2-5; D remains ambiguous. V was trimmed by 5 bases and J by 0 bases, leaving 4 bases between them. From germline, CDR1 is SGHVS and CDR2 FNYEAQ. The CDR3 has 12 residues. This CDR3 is CASSINQETQYF. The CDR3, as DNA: TGTGCCAGCAGCATAAACCAAGAGACCCAGTACTTC. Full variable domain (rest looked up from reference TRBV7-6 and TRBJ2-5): GAGVSQSPRYKVTKRGQDVALRCDPISGHVSLYWYRQALGQGPEFLTYFNYEAQQDKSGLPNDRFSAERPEGSISTLTIQRTEQRDSAMYRCASSINQETQYFGPGTRLLVL.

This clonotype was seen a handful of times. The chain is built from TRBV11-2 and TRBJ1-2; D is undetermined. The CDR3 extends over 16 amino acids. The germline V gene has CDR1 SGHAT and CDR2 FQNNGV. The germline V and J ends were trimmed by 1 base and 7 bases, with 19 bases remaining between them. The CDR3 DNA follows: TGTGCCAGCAGCTTAGTGAAAGGCGAGTTGGGAGCTGGCTACACCTTC. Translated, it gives CASSLVKGELGAGYTF.